This is a list of T cell receptor beta chains from one sample in a study of cytomegalovirus exposure and HLA in healthy donors. Sequenced by immunoSEQ multiplex PCR; TCRdb stores in-frame clones only, minus some. Of roughly 130,000 clones listed, 80% were seen once; the top ten hold 2% to 3%. The sequencing sample was made of PBMCs. The receptors here all came from a man aged 25 to 45 in good health and CMV-seronegative. Each CDR3 is given with its conserved first and last residue. The order of the fields is D gene, clone size, V gene, J gene, CDR3 DNA, CDR3 protein. A D gene is named only where the DNA matches it firmly. Size tells how often a clone was seen (once, few, many) or the class of an expanded clone, and some rows leave it out.

TRBD2	few	TRBV7-2	TRBJ2-5	TGTGCCAGCAGCTTAGCGGGGACTAGCGCAGAGACCCAGTACTTC	CASSLAGTSAETQYF
NA	NA	TRBV28	TRBJ1-3	TGTGCCAGCACTCAGGGTGTTGGAAACACCATATATTTT	CASTQGVGNTIYF
NA	NA	TRBV14	TRBJ2-7	TGTGCCAGCAGCCCAACCAGGGCTCTGGACGAGCAGTACTTC	CASSPTRALDEQYF
NA	NA	TRBV5-1	TRBJ2-2	TGCGCCAGCAGCTTGGCCACAGGGTCCACCGGGGAGCTGTTTTTT	CASSLATGSTGELFF
TRBD1	NA	TRBV5-4	TRBJ1-3	TGTGCCAGCAGCGGAATGGGACAGGGGTTTTCTGGAAACACCATATATTTT	CASSGMGQGFSGNTIYF
TRBD1	NA	TRBV5-4	TRBJ1-5	TGTGCCAGCGGGGTAGAGGGGGCCGTCAATCAGCCCCAGAATTTT	CASGVEGAVNQPQNF
NA	NA	TRBV28	TRBJ2-7	TGTGCCAGCAGTACACTCGGGGTCGAGCAGTACTTC	CASSTLGVEQYF
TRBD2	NA	TRBV7-3	TRBJ2-7	TGTGCCAGCAGCCCCGATGGACTAGCGGGAGGTGGGCAGTACTTC	CASSPDGLAGGGQYF
TRBD2	NA	TRBV19	TRBJ2-5	TGTGCCAGTAGCGCCCGACTAGCGGGATTTCAAGAGACCCAGTACTTC	CASSARLAGFQETQYF
NA	NA	TRBV4-1	TRBJ2-7	TGCGCCAGCAGCCGAGTCGGGGTGGCCGCTTTATCCCACGAGCAGTACTTC	CASSRVGVAALSHEQYF
NA	NA	TRBV7-9	TRBJ2-7	TGTGCCAGCAGCTTAGTCACGGGTTGGGACGAGCAGTACTTC	CASSLVTGWDEQYF
TRBD2	NA	TRBV6-5	TRBJ2-7	TGTGCCAGCAGTAGACTAGCGGGAGTTGTCGAGCAGTACTTC	CASSRLAGVVEQYF
NA	NA	TRBV14	TRBJ2-5	TGTGCCAGCGCACTCCAAGAGACCCAGTACTTC	CASALQETQYF
TRBD2	NA	TRBV14	TRBJ2-7	TGTGCCAGCAGCCAGGGGACTAGGAGTTGGGAGCAGTACTTC	CASSQGTRSWEQYF
TRBD1	NA	TRBV6-5	TRBJ1-1	TGTGCCAGCAGACCGGGACAGGGGTTTGAAGCTTTCTTT	CASRPGQGFEAFF
TRBD2	NA	TRBV7-2	TRBJ2-5	TGTGCCAGCAGCTTCGGAGGGACTATAGGGGCCACGACCCAGTACTTC	CASSFGGTIGATTQYF
NA	NA	TRBV29-1	TRBJ2-5	TGCAGCCCTGTCTTGAGACGGGAGTTTGAGACCCAGTACTTC	CSPVLRREFETQYF
TRBD1	NA	TRBV5-1	TRBJ1-1	TGCGCCAGCAGCCTGACAGGGGGGAACACTGAAGCTTTCTTT	CASSLTGGNTEAFF
NA	NA	TRBV28	TRBJ2-1	TGTGCCAGCAGTCTAGGCGGGGAGCAGTTCTTC	CASSLGGEQFF
NA	NA	TRBV7-9	TRBJ2-7	TGTGCCAGCAGCTTAGCGGCATCCGAGCAGTACTTC	CASSLAASEQYF
NA	NA	TRBV28	TRBJ2-7	TGTGCCAGCAGTGCCGCTGATGACAGGATCACCTACGAGCAGTACTTC	CASSAADDRITYEQYF
TRBD1	NA	TRBV19	TRBJ2-7	TGTGCCAGTAGTAACCAGGGGGCTTACGAGCAGTACTTC	CASSNQGAYEQYF
NA	NA	TRBV4-3	TRBJ1-1	TGCGCCAGCAGCCGAACGGACGACAGTGAGGACACTGAAGCTTTCTTT	CASSRTDDSEDTEAFF
TRBD2	NA	TRBV11-2	TRBJ2-5	TGTGCCAGCAGCTTAGTCGGGGGGGTAGGGTGGGAGACCCAGTACTTC	CASSLVGGVGWETQYF
NA	NA	TRBV5-1	TRBJ1-2	TGCGCCAGCAGCTTGGGTGCCGGAGCCCGCGGCTACACCTTC	CASSLGAGARGYTF
TRBD1	NA	TRBV11-1	TRBJ1-1	TGTGCCAGCAGCGCCGAGGGGACAGGGGGTTACACTGAAGCTTTCTTT	CASSAEGTGGYTEAFF
NA	NA	TRBV5-1	TRBJ1-1	TGCGCCAGCAGCTTGGGCCAGGTGAACACTGAAGCTTTCTTT	CASSLGQVNTEAFF
NA	NA	TRBV6-5	TRBJ1-3	TGTGCCAGCCATAACTACCCAACTGGAAACACCATATATTTT	CASHNYPTGNTIYF
NA	once	TRBV21-1	TRBJ1-1	TGTGCCAGCAGCACATTGTCAGAGCTAGTGAACACTGAAGCTTTCTTT	CASSTLSELVNTEAFF
NA	NA	TRBV18	TRBJ1-2	TGTGCCAGCTTTCCCGGGTCTACAGGGCTGGTTAACTATGGCTACACCTTC	CASFPGSTGLVNYGYTF
TRBD2	NA	TRBV6-6	TRBJ2-7	TGTGCCAGCAGTTACCCGGGACTAGCGGGAACCGAGCAGTACTTC	CASSYPGLAGTEQYF